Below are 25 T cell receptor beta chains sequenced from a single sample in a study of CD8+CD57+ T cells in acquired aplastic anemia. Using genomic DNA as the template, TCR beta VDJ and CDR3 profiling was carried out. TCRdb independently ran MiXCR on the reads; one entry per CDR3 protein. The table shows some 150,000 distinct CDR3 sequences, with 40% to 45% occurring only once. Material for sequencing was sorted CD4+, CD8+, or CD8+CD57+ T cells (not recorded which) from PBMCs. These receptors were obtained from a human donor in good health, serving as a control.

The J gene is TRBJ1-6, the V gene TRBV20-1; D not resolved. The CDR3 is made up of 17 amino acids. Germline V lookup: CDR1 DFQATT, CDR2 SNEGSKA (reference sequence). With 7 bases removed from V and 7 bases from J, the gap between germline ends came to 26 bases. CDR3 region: CSVTTGGRWTPNSPLHF. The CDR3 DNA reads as TGCAGTGTTACGACGGGAGGACGTTGGACTCCAAATTCACCCCTCCACTTT.

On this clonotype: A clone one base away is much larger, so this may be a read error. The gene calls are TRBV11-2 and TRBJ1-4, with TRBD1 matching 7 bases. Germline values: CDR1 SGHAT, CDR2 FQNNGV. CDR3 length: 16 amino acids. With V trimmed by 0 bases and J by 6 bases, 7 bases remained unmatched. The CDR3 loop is CASSLDGTEIDEKLFF. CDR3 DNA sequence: TGTGCCAGCAGCTTAGACGGGACAGAGATTGATGAAAAACTGTTTTTT.

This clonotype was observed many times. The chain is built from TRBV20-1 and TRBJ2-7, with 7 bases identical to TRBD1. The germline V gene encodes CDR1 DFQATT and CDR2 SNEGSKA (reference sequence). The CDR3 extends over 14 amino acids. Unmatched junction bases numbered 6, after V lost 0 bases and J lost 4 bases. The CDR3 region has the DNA TGCAGTGCTAGAGACACAGGGGACCCATACGAGCAGTACTTC. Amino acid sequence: CSARDTGDPYEQYF.

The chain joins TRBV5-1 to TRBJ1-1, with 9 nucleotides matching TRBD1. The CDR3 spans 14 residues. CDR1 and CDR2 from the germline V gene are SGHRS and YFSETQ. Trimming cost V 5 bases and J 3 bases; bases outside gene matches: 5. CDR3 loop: CASSSRTGDTEAFF. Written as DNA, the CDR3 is TGCGCCAGCAGTTCCCGGACAGGGGACACTGAAGCTTTCTTT.

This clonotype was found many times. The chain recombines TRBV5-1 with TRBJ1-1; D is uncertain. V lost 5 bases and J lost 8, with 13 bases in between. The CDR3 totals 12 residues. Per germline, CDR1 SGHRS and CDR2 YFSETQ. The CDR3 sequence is CASSKVGHEAFF. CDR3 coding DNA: TGCGCCAGCAGTAAGGTGGGCCACGAAGCTTTCTTT. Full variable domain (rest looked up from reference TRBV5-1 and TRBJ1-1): KAGVTQTPRYLIKTRGQQVTLSCSPISGHRSVSWYQQTPGQGLQFLFEYFSETQRNKGNFPGRFSGRQFSNSRSEMNVSTLELGDSALYLCASSKVGHEAFFGQGTRLTVV.

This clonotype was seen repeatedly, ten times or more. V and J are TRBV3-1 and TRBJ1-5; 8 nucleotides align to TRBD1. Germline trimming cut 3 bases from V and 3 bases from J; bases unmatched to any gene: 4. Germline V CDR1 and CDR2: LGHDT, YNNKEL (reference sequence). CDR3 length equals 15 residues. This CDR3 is CASSQGQGANQPQHF. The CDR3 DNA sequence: TGTGCCAGCAGCCAGGGCCAGGGGGCCAATCAGCCCCAGCATTTT.

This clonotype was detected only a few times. CDR3 region: CASSRRDRESNNEQFF. In DNA form, the CDR3 reads TGTGCCAGCAGTCGCAGGGACAGGGAATCGAACAATGAGCAGTTCTTC. The chain recombines TRBV6-1 with TRBJ2-1; the match to TRBD1 covers 9 bases. With 5 bases clipped from V and 5 bases from J, the junction kept 10 bases outside the gene matches. CDR3 length: 16 amino acids. From germline, CDR1 is MNHNS and CDR2 SASEGT.

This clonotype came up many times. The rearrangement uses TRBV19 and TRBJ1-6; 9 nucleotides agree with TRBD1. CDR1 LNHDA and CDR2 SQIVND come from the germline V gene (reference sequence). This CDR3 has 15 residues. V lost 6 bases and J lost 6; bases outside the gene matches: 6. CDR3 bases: TGTGCCAGTAGATGGGGACAGGGATCTAATTCACCCCTCCACTTT. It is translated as CASRWGQGSNSPLHF.

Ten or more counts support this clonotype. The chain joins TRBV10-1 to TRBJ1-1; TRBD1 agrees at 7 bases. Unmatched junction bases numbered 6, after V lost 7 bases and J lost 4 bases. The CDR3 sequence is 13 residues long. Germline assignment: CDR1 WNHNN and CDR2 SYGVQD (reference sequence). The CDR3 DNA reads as TGCGCCAGCAATGACCGACAGGGCACTGAAGCTTTCTTT. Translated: CASNDRQGTEAFF.

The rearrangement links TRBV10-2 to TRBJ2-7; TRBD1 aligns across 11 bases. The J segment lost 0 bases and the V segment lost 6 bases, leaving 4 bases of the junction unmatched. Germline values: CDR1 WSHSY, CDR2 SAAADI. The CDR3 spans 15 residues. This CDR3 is CASRTGTGGSYEQYF. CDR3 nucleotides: TGCGCCAGCAGGACCGGGACAGGGGGCTCCTACGAGCAGTACTTC.

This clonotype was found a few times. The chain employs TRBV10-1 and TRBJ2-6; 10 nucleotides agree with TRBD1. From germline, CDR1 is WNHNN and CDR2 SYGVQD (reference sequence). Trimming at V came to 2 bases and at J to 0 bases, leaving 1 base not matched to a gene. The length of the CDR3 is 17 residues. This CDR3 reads CASSEGTGDSGANVLTF. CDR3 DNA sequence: TGCGCCAGCAGTGAGGGGACAGGGGACTCTGGGGCCAACGTCCTGACTTTC.

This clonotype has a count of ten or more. CDR3 nucleotides: TGTGCCAGCAGCGGCGGGATTAACACTGAAGCTTTCTTT. Amino acid sequence: CASSGGINTEAFF. The V gene is TRBV7-2, the J gene TRBJ1-1; D ambiguous. Germline V gene data show CDR1 as SGHTA and CDR2 as FQGNSA. This CDR3 region has 13 residues. V was pared by 5 bases and J by 2 bases, with 9 bases between.

CDR3 in amino acids: CSVEGPGWDGYTF. CDR3 coding DNA: TGCAGCGTTGAAGGGCCAGGGTGGGATGGCTACACCTTC. The chain is built from TRBV29-1 and TRBJ1-2, with a weak D call TRBD1 (5 bases). Per the germline V gene, CDR1 is SQVTM and CDR2 is ANQGSEA. There are 13 residues in the CDR3. V lost 1 base to trimming and J lost 6 bases, with 12 bases between them.

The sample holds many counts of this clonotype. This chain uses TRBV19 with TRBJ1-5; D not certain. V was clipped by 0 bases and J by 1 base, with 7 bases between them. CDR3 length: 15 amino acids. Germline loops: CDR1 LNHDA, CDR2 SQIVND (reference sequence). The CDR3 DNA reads TGTGCCAGTAGTATAGAAGCGGGAAGCAATCAGCCCCAGCATTTT. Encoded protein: CASSIEAGSNQPQHF. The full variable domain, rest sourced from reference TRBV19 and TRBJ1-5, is DGGITQSPKYLFRKEGQNVTLSCEQNLNHDAMYWYRQDPGQGLRLIYYSQIVNDFQKGDIAEGYSVSREKKESFPLTVTSAQKNPTAFYLCASSIEAGSNQPQHFGDGTRLSIL.

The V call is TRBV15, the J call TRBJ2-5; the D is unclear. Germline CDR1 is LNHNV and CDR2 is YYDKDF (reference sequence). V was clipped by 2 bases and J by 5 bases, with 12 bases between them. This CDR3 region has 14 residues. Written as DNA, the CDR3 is TGTGCCACCAGCAGATCCTCCTCGGTTGAGACCCAGTACTTC. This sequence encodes CATSRSSSVETQYF.

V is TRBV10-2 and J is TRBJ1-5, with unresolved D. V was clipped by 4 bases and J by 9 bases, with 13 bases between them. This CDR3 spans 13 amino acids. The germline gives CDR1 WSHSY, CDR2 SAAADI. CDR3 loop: CASSASGCGPQHF. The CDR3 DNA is TGCGCCAGCAGTGCCTCAGGTTGTGGGCCCCAGCATTTT.

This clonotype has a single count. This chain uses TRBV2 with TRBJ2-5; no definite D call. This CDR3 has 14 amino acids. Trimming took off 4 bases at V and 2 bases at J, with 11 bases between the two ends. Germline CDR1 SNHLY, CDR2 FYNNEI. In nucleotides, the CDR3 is TGTGCCAGCAGTGTAGGTTTACTTCAAGAGACCCAGTACTTC. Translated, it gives CASSVGLLQETQYF.

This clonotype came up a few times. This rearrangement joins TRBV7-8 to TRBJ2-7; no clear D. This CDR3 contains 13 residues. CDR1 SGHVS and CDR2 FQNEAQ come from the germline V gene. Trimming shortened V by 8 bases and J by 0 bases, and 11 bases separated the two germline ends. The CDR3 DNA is TGTGCCAGCGCCGTGGGCGACTCCTACGAGCAGTACTTC. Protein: CASAVGDSYEQYF.

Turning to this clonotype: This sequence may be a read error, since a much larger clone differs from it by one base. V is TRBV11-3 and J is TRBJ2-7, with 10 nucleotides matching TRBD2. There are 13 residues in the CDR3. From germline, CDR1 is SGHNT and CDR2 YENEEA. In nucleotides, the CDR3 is TGTGCCATTCCGGGACTAGCGATCTACGAGCGGTACTTC. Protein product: CAIPGLAIYERYF.

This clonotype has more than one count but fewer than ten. The CDR3 DNA follows: TGTGCCAGCAGCTTAGACGGAATCTACGAGCAGTACTTC. It codes for CASSLDGIYEQYF. The chain couples TRBV7-2 to TRBJ2-7; D unresolved. This CDR3 is built from 13 residues. Trimming took 1 base from V and 3 from J, leaving 7 bases between them. Germline CDR1 and CDR2: SGHTA and FQGNSA.

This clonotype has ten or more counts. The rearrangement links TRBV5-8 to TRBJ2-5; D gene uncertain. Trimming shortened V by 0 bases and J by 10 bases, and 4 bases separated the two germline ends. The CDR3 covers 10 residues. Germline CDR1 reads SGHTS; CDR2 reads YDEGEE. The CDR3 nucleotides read TGTGCCAGCAGCTTGGTGGTCCAGTACTTC. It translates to CASSLVVQYF.

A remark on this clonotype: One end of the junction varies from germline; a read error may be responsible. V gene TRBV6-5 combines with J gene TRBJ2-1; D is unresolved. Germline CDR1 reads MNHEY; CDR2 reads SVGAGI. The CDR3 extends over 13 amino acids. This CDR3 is CASSLGATDERFF. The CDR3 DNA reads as TGTGCCAGCAGTTTAGGAGCGACTGATGAGCGGTTCTTC.

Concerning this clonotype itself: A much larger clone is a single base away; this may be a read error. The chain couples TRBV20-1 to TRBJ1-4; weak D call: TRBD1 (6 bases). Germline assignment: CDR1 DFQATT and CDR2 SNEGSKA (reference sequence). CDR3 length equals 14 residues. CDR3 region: CSAGGPGVGEKPFF. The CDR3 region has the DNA TGCAGTGCGGGGGGCCCAGGGGTGGGTGAAAAACCGTTTTTT.

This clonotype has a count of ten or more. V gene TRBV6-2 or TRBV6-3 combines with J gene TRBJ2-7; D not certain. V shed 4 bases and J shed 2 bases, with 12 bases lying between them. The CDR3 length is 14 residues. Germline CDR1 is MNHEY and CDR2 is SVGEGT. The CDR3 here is CASSLQLPPYEQYF. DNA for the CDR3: TGTGCCAGCAGTTTGCAACTGCCGCCCTACGAGCAGTACTTC.

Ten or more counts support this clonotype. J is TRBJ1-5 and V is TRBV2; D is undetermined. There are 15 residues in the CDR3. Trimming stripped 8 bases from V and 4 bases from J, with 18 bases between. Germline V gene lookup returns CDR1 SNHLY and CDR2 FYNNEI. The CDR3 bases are TGTGCCAGCCGCGTAGCGTCGCCCGAAAATCAGCCCCAGCATTTT. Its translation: CASRVASPENQPQHF.